This paragraph covers one T cell receptor (beta chain) sequence. This clone is a singleton in its sample. Its antigen has not been determined. No base quality values were provided; no much bigger clone lies one nucleotide off. The sample belongs to a study of pediatric ulcerative colitis (dated by TCRdb to about 2019). Turning to the overall study: Among the ulcerative colitis patients, seven had pancolitis and two had left-sided colitis, and histology in every patient was consistent with ulcerative colitis. By Pediatric Ulcerative Colitis Activity Index, mild disease was classified in two patients, moderate disease in four and acute severe colitis in three. From 8 to 10 newly diagnosed, treatment-naive pediatric ulcerative colitis patients and four non-IBD control children, paired blood and rectal samples were collected. Study-wide findings and limitations: Only a handful of individuals were included in the healthy control group, which was small. Controls, mild-moderate and acute severe colitis patients were separated by rectal repertoire features, and reduced rectal diversity due to clonal expansions was observed in acute severe colitis. A couple of rectal CDR3 clonotypes turned up in every ulcerative colitis patient but in none of the controls. Clonal overlap between a subject's own blood and rectum was significantly greater in ulcerative colitis patients than in controls, which suggests more T cell trafficking to inflamed tissue. For technical reasons, blood samples from a couple of patients gave substantially fewer templates, and these samples were excluded from the blood-rectal overlap analysis. Because repertoires came from total lymphocyte DNA, patterns in rare subsets such as regulatory T cells may not be reflected.

The cysteine opens and the phenylalanine closes a CDR3 of 17 amino acids. Just CDR3 DNA is preserved here, 51 bases in frame from base 1. Through the immunoSEQ TRB Survey service, multiplex V and J primers were used to amplify rearranged CDR3 beta regions from genomic DNA. To keep depth equal across samples, survey-level sequencing depth of up to 500,000 reads per sample was applied. Libraries were purified, pooled and sequenced on Illumina technology. As for how the authors treated the data: Productive clonality, sample overlap, pairwise scatters, CDR3 beta length, V/D/J gene usage and productiveness were all assessed with the immunoSEQ online tools. Calculated diversity was defined as the number of unique rearrangements divided by total templates, multiplied by 100, and Shannon and Simpson indices were computed as well. Z-score normalized data were analyzed by principal component analysis with the R prcomp function and the ggbiplot package. Morisita's index was used to quantify the clonal overlap between blood and rectum within each subject. Drawn from immuneACCESS, this table holds only the in-frame rearrangements with V and J called that TCRdb kept. Clones are partly lost; checked studies trace under half to an unresolved V gene and leave the rest unexplained. D and trimming come from the DNA, and the V and J calls and clone size come from that table. The sample yields about 64,000 clones; roughly nine tenths were counted once. Around 3% of the sample is held by the ten biggest clonotypes.

Ulcerative colitis patients had received no immunosuppressive medication before the diagnostic colonoscopy. A blood sample was obtained concurrently with the colonoscopy. The Wizard kit (Promega) was used to extract genomic DNA from the blood and intestinal samples. The receptor was isolated from a boy aged 10-17 years with severe ulcerative colitis. The V and J genes are TRBV21-1 and TRBJ1-1. TRBV21-1 is annotated as a pseudogene. Source material: blood. The CDR3 loop reads CASSQSAGLLMNTEAFF. In nucleotides, the sequence is TGTGCCAGCAGTCAGTCGGCAGGACTCCTCATGAACACTGAAGCTTTCTTT.